Shown below are 7 T cell receptor beta chains from a single sample sequenced in a study of molecular identifiers for immune sequencing clone quantification. Each CDR3 protein gets one entry after TCRdb re-called the PCR reads with MiXCR. The profile shows around 480,000 distinct CDR3 sequences, roughly a fifth of them singletons. Sequencing was done on a sample of naive CD8+ T cells from blood, with Jurkat cell RNA spiked in. Subset given: FACS-sorted CD8+CD4-CCR7+CD45RA+ naive T cells. These receptor sequences come from a human donor in good health. Some libraries in this study had Jurkat cell RNA spiked in.

The chain has TRBV27 and TRBJ1-5; 7 bases align to TRBD1. Trimming took 8 bases from V and 3 from J; bases not matched to a gene: 4. This CDR3 is built from 13 residues. Germline V lookup: CDR1 MNHEY, CDR2 SMNVEV (reference sequence). The DNA of the CDR3 is TGTGCCAGCGGGACAGTACCCAATCAGCCCCAGCATTTT. Its protein is CASGTVPNQPQHF.

This clonotype turned up a few times. The chain couples TRBV6-5 to TRBJ1-1; no firm D call. Germline V gene data show CDR1 as MNHEY and CDR2 as SVGAGI. V shed 0 bases and J shed 3 bases, with 8 bases lying between them. The length of the CDR3 is 14 residues. The CDR3 region is CASSYSYGDTEAFF. The CDR3 DNA sequence: TGTGCCAGCAGTTACTCGTACGGTGACACTGAAGCTTTCTTT.

This clonotype was counted between two and nine times. The V call is TRBV4-1, the J call TRBJ2-6; 11 bases are shared with TRBD1. Germline-derived CDR1 and CDR2 are MGHRA and YSYEKL. The CDR3 has 19 amino acids. V shed 4 bases and J 0 bases; nucleotides not matched to a gene: 8. The CDR3 region is CASSPGTGGAYSGANVLTF. The CDR3 DNA follows: TGCGCCAGCAGCCCTGGGACAGGGGGTGCTTACTCTGGGGCCAACGTCCTGACTTTC.

This clonotype was observed at least ten times. The genes are TRBV4-1 and TRBJ1-5, with D uncertain. V was trimmed by 5 bases and J by 6 bases, leaving 17 bases between them. The CDR3 is 15 amino acids. Germline V gives CDR1 MGHRA, CDR2 YSYEKL. CDR3 DNA: TGCGCCAGCAGCAGCTTATCGGGAGGGCCTCAGCCCCAGCATTTT. This gives the protein CASSSLSGGPQPQHF.

This clonotype has more than one count but fewer than ten. CDR3 loop: CASSVRAGAMSYEQYF. Here the CDR3 DNA reads TGTGCCAGCAGCGTCAGAGCAGGGGCGATGTCCTACGAGCAGTACTTC. The V gene is TRBV11-2, the J gene TRBJ2-7; D may be TRBD1 (6 bases). CDR1 and CDR2 (germline): SGHAT, FQNNGV. The V gene lost 5 bases and the J gene lost 1 base, with 18 bases spanning the gap. The CDR3 runs 16 residues.

The chain employs TRBV6-5 and TRBJ2-7, with TRBD2 identical over 8 bases. V shed 5 bases, J shed 2 bases, and the junction held 11 bases outside the gene matches. Germline CDR1 and CDR2: MNHEY and SVGAGI. The CDR3 extends over 16 amino acids. The CDR3 reads CASSPFFPGGAYEQYF. In nucleotides, the CDR3 is TGTGCCAGCAGTCCGTTCTTTCCCGGGGGGGCCTACGAGCAGTACTTC.

Points on this clonotype: Since a much larger clone is just one base distant, this may be a read error. The V and J genes are TRBV3-1 and TRBJ1-2, with D perhaps TRBD1 (6 bases). The CDR3 spans 15 residues. The germline V gene encodes CDR1 LGHDT and CDR2 YNNKEL (reference sequence). CDR3 protein: CTSSQTGQPNYGYTF. CDR3 nucleotides: TGTACCAGCAGCCAAACCGGACAGCCAAATTATGGCTACACCTTC.